The 27 T cell receptor beta chains presented below share a single source sample, sequenced in a study of T cell responses to AZD1222 COVID-19 vaccine. TCRdb's table, derived via immunoSEQ multiplex PCR, lists solely in-frame clones and lacks some. The sample yields about 94,000 clones, 90% seen once. The source was peripheral blood, collected on day 0 of AZD1222 vaccination. All receptors come from an adult in good health.

The table lists this clone with a count of one. The chain uses TRBV4-2 and TRBJ1-5, with 9 positions matching TRBD1. J was trimmed by 0 bases and V by 3 bases; bases with no gene match: 0. Germline-derived CDR1 and CDR2 are LGHNA and YNFKEQ. This CDR3 contains 15 residues. CDR3 sequence: CASSQDRGSNQPQHF. CDR3 in DNA: TGTGCCAGCAGCCAGGACAGGGGTAGCAATCAGCCCCAGCATTTT.

The chain combines TRBV4-1 with TRBJ2-3; D unclear. Trimming took 1 base from V and 4 from J, leaving 3 bases between them. CDR1 MGHRA and CDR2 YSYEKL come from the germline V gene. This CDR3 has 12 residues. In DNA form, the CDR3 reads TGCGCCAGCAGCCAAGGGCCAGATACGCAGTATTTT. Its protein product is CASSQGPDTQYF.

This chain uses TRBV6-2 or TRBV6-3 with TRBJ2-3; TRBD1 or TRBD2 may be the D gene (5 bases each). Germline CDR1 reads MNHEY; CDR2 reads SVGEGT. The CDR3 is made up of 15 amino acids. Trimming stripped 2 bases from V and 2 bases from J, with 11 bases between. The chain's CDR3 is CASSYPEGNTDTQYF. In DNA form, the CDR3 reads TGTGCCAGCAGTTACCCCGAGGGGAACACAGATACGCAGTATTTT.

The J gene is TRBJ2-1, the V gene TRBV20-1; no clear D. V was shortened by 3 bases and J by 5 bases, with 8 bases between the two germline ends. This CDR3 contains 12 residues. Germline V CDR1 and CDR2: DFQATT, SNEGSKA (reference sequence). The CDR3 region has the DNA TGCAGTGCTAGTTTGTCCAACAATGAGCAGTTCTTC. Amino acids: CSASLSNNEQFF.

This chain connects TRBV6-2 or TRBV6-3 to TRBJ2-5, with D possibly matching TRBD1 (6 bases). This CDR3 comprises 14 residues. Germline V CDR1 and CDR2: MNHEY, SVGEGT. With 2 bases removed from V and 6 bases from J, the gap between germline ends came to 13 bases. The CDR3 loop reads CASSYKQGGKTQYF. In nucleotides, the CDR3 is TGTGCCAGCAGTTACAAACAGGGCGGAAAGACCCAGTACTTC.

This chain links TRBV21-1 with TRBJ2-5; no DNA check was done on the table's D call, TRBD2. TRBV21-1 is recorded as a pseudogene. CDR3 length: 13 residues. This chain's CDR3 is CARSGKLQETQYF. The DNA for the CDR3 is TGTGCCAGGTCGGGGAAGCTCCAAGAGACCCAGTACTTC.

The J gene is TRBJ1-1, the V gene TRBV4-3; tentative D call: TRBD1 (5 bases). The V gene's germline CDR1 is LGHNA and CDR2 YSLEER. Trimming removed 0 bases at V and 5 bases at J, with 13 bases between. This CDR3 contains 15 residues. The CDR3 DNA is TGCGCCAGCAGCCAAGATATCGGGGGGGGAACTGAAGCTTTCTTT. The encoded protein is CASSQDIGGGTEAFF.

This sequence joins TRBV6-5 and TRBJ2-7; a possible D gene is TRBD1 (5 bases). CDR3 length: 14 residues. Germline V gene lookup returns CDR1 MNHEY and CDR2 SVGAGI. V lost 2 bases and J lost 6, with 14 bases in between. CDR3 in amino acids: CASSYNKRGPEQYF. In nucleotides, the CDR3 is TGTGCCAGCAGTTACAACAAAAGGGGCCCCGAGCAGTACTTC.

The rearrangement links TRBV6-2 or TRBV6-3 to TRBJ2-1; D is possibly TRBD1 (6 bases). The CDR3 totals 11 residues. V dropped 7 bases and J dropped 10 bases, with 11 bases sitting between them. The germline gives CDR1 MNHEY, CDR2 SVGEGT. The CDR3 nucleotides read TGTGCCAGCACCCCCGGGACAGAGCAGTTCTTC. This encodes CASTPGTEQFF.

This clone appeared a single time. The rearrangement uses TRBV9 and TRBJ2-3; D is perhaps TRBD1 (5 bases). The CDR3 is made up of 15 amino acids. Germline-derived CDR1 and CDR2 are SGDLS and YYNGEE. V lost 4 bases, J lost 2 bases, and 14 bases lay in between. CDR3 in amino acids: CASSPGGAATDTQYF. As DNA, the CDR3 is TGTGCCAGCAGCCCAGGTGGGGCCGCCACAGATACGCAGTATTTT.

CDR3 region: CASSIGGSNVLTF. The CDR3 coding sequence is TGTGCCAGCAGTATTGGGGGCTCTAACGTCCTGACTTTC. V usage is TRBV12-3 or TRBV12-4 and J usage is TRBJ2-6, with D tentatively TRBD1 (6 bases). The CDR3 extends over 13 amino acids. V was clipped by 5 bases and J by 10 bases, with 12 bases between them.

This clone occurred once. This chain's CDR3 is CASSRDRGYYGYTF. The CDR3 DNA sequence: TGTGCCAGTAGCCGGGACAGGGGGTACTATGGCTACACCTTC. The rearrangement uses TRBV19 and TRBJ1-2; 11 bases agree with TRBD1. Germline lookup yields CDR1 LNHDA and CDR2 SQIVND (reference sequence). The ends lost 6 bases at V and 3 bases at J; junction bases unmatched: 3. This CDR3 region has 14 residues. Supplemented by reference TRBV19 and TRBJ1-2, the full variable domain reads DGGITQSPKYLFRKEGQNVTLSCEQNLNHDAMYWYRQDPGQGLRLIYYSQIVNDFQKGDIAEGYSVSREKKESFPLTVTSAQKNPTAFYLCASSRDRGYYGYTFGSGTRLTVV.

The chain recombines TRBV19 with TRBJ1-5; TRBD1 agrees at 7 bases. This CDR3 has 15 amino acids. The germline CDR1 and CDR2 sequences are LNHDA and SQIVND (reference sequence). J lost 6 bases, V lost 5 bases, and 10 bases had no gene match. This CDR3 reads CASSGETGTLQPQHF. CDR3 nucleotide sequence: TGTGCCAGTAGTGGGGAGACAGGGACTCTTCAGCCCCAGCATTTT.

This chain joins TRBV27 and TRBJ1-1; D gene ambiguous. Between the trimmed V and J ends, which lost 0 bases and 4 bases, there was a span of 15 bases. Germline V gene data show CDR1 as MNHEY and CDR2 as SMNVEV (reference sequence). The CDR3 runs to 16 residues. The CDR3 DNA reads TGTGCCAGCAGTTTATCCCTCGGGGAGGGAGGCACTGAAGCTTTCTTT. Its translation is CASSLSLGEGGTEAFF.

The chain carries TRBV4-1 and TRBJ2-7; a possible D gene is TRBD2 (6 bases). Germline lookup yields CDR1 MGHRA and CDR2 YSYEKL. The CDR3 sequence is 16 residues long. V shed 4 bases and J shed 3 bases, with 19 bases lying between them. CDR3: CASSRTGRGGVYEQYF. CDR3 DNA: TGCGCCAGCAGCCGCACGGGTCGTGGAGGGGTCTACGAGCAGTACTTC.

The chain recombines TRBV25-1 with TRBJ1-6; D remains ambiguous. Trimming pared 1 base from V and 9 bases from J, leaving 4 bases between. Looked up from germline, CDR1 is MGHDK and CDR2 is SYGVNS. This CDR3 is 12 amino acids long. The CDR3 reads CASSEWGSPLHF. The DNA for the CDR3 is TGTGCCAGCAGTGAATGGGGTTCACCCCTCCACTTT.

The chain has TRBV18 and TRBJ2-7; 9 positions match TRBD2. J lost 6 bases, V lost 1 base, and 4 bases had no gene match. Germline lookup yields CDR1 KGHSH and CDR2 LQKENI. This CDR3 is built from 14 residues. In DNA form, the CDR3 reads TGTGCCAGCTCACCACTGTCTAGCGGGGCCGAGCAGTACTTC. Translated, it gives CASSPLSSGAEQYF.

Regarding this clone: Germline and junction disagree at one end, which may indicate a read error. V usage is TRBV19 and J usage is TRBJ2-7; possibly TRBD2 for D (5 bases). Looked up from germline, CDR1 is LNHDA and CDR2 is SQIVND (reference sequence). The CDR3 sequence is 10 residues long. CDR3 loop: CASSTDLSCF. In DNA form, the CDR3 reads TGTGCCAGTAGTACGGACTTATCGTGCTTC.

V usage is TRBV7-2 and J usage is TRBJ2-7, with TRBD1 as a possible D gene (6 bases). This CDR3 is 18 amino acids long. The V gene lost 1 base and the J gene lost 2 bases, with 21 bases spanning the gap. Germline V gives CDR1 SGHTA, CDR2 FQGNSA. The CDR3 nucleotides read TGTGCCAGCAGCTTAGTCCCTCCCCAGGGGAAACTAACCTACGAGCAGTACTTC. Translated, it gives CASSLVPPQGKLTYEQYF.

J is TRBJ1-1 and V is TRBV29-1; D is undetermined. The CDR3 runs 13 residues. CDR1 and CDR2 from the germline V gene are SQVTM and ANQGSEA. Between the trimmed V and J ends, which lost 5 bases and 2 bases, there was a span of 12 bases. CDR3 coding DNA: TGCAGCGTTCGGGAGGGTGTAAACACTGAAGCTTTCTTT. Its protein product is CSVREGVNTEAFF.

This chain uses TRBV18 with TRBJ2-1; TRBD1 matches 8 bases. From germline, CDR1 is KGHSH and CDR2 LQKENI. The CDR3 runs 16 residues. The ends lost 6 bases at V and 6 bases at J; junction bases unmatched: 13. This CDR3 reads CASSQRRQGPLNEQFF. The CDR3 DNA follows: TGTGCCAGCTCCCAACGCCGACAGGGGCCGCTCAATGAGCAGTTCTTC.

The chain recombines TRBV7-2 with TRBJ1-1; 7 bases are a match to TRBD1. Germline lookup yields CDR1 SGHTA and CDR2 FQGNSA. This CDR3 has 15 amino acids. Trimming at V came to 5 bases and at J to 0 bases, leaving 6 bases not matched to a gene. The CDR3 sequence is CASSRSGTVNTEAFF. CDR3 nucleotide sequence: TGTGCCAGCAGCCGTTCCGGGACAGTGAACACTGAAGCTTTCTTT.

Here the CDR3 reads CSVLKLGRTTYEQYF. CDR3 nucleotides: TGCAGCGTCCTTAAGTTGGGACGTACAACCTACGAGCAGTACTTC. V and J are TRBV29-1 and TRBJ2-7; D tentatively fits TRBD1 or TRBD2 (5 bases each). Trimming took off 6 bases at V and 2 bases at J, with 20 bases between the two ends. Germline lookup yields CDR1 SQVTM and CDR2 ANQGSEA. CDR3 length: 15 residues.

The rearrangement uses TRBV9 and TRBJ2-1, with 11 bases fitting TRBD2. After removal of 2 bases from V and 9 bases from J, the junction contained 7 bases not matched to a gene. This CDR3 region has 15 residues. CDR1 SGDLS and CDR2 YYNGEE come from the germline V gene. CDR3 loop: CASSVVSGGAAEQFF. CDR3 in DNA: TGTGCCAGCAGCGTGGTTAGCGGGGGGGCCGCTGAGCAGTTCTTC.

This clone appeared a single time. The chain links TRBV7-9 to TRBJ1-1; D is ambiguous. CDR3 length equals 15 residues. CDR1 is SEHNR, CDR2 FQNEAQ, per germline (reference sequence). V was clipped by 3 bases and J by 3 bases, with 14 bases between them. CDR3 bases: TGTGCCAGCAGCTTGGTAGGTTCTGGGGACACTGAAGCTTTCTTT. It codes for CASSLVGSGDTEAFF.

The chain carries TRBV7-9 and TRBJ2-1; D is unresolved. Looked up from germline, CDR1 is SEHNR and CDR2 is FQNEAQ (reference sequence). Trimming removed 0 bases from V and 2 bases from J, with 14 bases in between. The length of the CDR3 is 17 residues. The CDR3, as DNA: TGTGCCAGCAGCTTAGCGCCCTCACGGTCCACCTACAATGAGCAGTTCTTC. Its translation is CASSLAPSRSTYNEQFF.

Only one count was recorded for this clone. The rearrangement joins TRBV6-2 or TRBV6-3 to TRBJ2-1; D not resolved. The CDR3 runs to 14 residues. Trimming left V 0 bases short and J 5 bases short, with 8 bases between. Germline CDR1 MNHEY, CDR2 SVGEGT. As DNA, the CDR3 is TGTGCCAGCAGTTACTCGGCTGGGAACAATGAGCAGTTCTTC. Its protein is CASSYSAGNNEQFF.